This T cell receptor (beta chain) appears in the sequencing data of a study of blood T cell repertoires in COVID-19. Overall study: The origin of the acute and convalescent COVID-19 samples was the United States, Italy and Spain. Sample material is recorded as cDNA or gDNA derived from T cells, B-cell-depleted T cells, or PBMCs.

Grouping used clinical history reported by participants in a survey and questionnaire. In the study's own analysis: Amplification of reference gene primers was used by the study to estimate nucleated cell counts. The repertoire was sequenced with immunoSEQ multiplex PCR; TCRdb's copy has only in-frame clones and lacks some. V, J and clone size derive from that table, while D and trimming were established from the DNA sequence. The table has roughly 300,000 clones, approximately 84% seen once. Trimming took off 0 bases at V and 2 bases at J, with 8 bases between the two ends. Per the germline V gene, CDR1 is KGHSH and CDR2 is LQKENI. The CDR3 has 14 amino acids.

The J gene is TRBJ2-7, the V gene TRBV18; D is undetermined. The sample taken for sequencing was PBMCs or T cells enriched from blood (not recorded which). The clonotype was recovered from a woman in her 30s who had recovered from COVID-19. CDR3 residues: CASSPPSTAYEQYF. The CDR3 DNA follows: TGTGCCAGCTCACCACCATCTACAGCCTACGAGCAGTACTTC.